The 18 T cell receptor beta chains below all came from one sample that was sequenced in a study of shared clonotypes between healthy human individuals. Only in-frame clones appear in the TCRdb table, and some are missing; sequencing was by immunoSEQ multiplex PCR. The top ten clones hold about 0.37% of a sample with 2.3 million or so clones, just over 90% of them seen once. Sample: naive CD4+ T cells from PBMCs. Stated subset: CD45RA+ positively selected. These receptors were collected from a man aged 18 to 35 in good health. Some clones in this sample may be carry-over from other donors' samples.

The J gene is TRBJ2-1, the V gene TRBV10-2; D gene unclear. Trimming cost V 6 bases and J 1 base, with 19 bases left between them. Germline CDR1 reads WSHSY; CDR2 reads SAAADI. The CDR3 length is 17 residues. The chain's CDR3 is CASRGDIWRSSYNEQFF. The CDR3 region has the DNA TGCGCCAGCAGGGGCGACATTTGGCGGTCGTCCTACAATGAGCAGTTCTTC.

The CDR3 spells CASSQDPRTEETQYF. DNA for the CDR3: TGCGCCAGCAGCCAAGATCCGAGAACGGAGGAGACCCAGTACTTC. This chain connects TRBV4-1 to TRBJ2-5; D uncertain. The V end lost 0 bases, the J end lost 5 bases, and 13 bases lay between the germline ends. Germline V CDR1 and CDR2: MGHRA, YSYEKL. The CDR3 spans 15 residues.

CDR3 sequence: CASSESVGGYGYTF. CDR3 nucleotides: TGTGCCAGCAGTGAAAGCGTCGGGGGGTATGGCTACACCTTC. The chain joins TRBV6-1 to TRBJ1-2; maybe TRBD1 (5 bases). V gave up 2 bases and J gave up 5 bases, with 12 bases separating them. The CDR3 is 14 amino acids. The V gene's germline CDR1 is MNHNS and CDR2 SASEGT.

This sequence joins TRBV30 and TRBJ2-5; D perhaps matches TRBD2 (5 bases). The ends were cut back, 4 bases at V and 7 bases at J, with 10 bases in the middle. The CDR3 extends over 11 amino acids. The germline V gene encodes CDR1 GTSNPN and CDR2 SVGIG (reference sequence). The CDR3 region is CAWTLEGTQYF. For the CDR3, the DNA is TGTGCCTGGACCTTAGAGGGGACCCAGTACTTC.

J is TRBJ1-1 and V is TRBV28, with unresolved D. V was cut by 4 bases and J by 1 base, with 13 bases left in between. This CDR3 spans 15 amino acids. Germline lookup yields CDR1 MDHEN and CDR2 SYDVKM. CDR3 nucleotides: TGTGCCAGCAGTTACGACTGGGTCCGGAACACTGAAGCTTTCTTT. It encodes CASSYDWVRNTEAFF.

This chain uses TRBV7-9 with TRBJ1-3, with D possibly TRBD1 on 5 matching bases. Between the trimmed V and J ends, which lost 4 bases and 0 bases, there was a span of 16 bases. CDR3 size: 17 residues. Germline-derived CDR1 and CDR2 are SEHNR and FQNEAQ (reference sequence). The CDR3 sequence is CASSSFAGISSGNTIYF. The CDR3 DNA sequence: TGTGCCAGCAGCTCATTTGCAGGGATCAGCTCTGGAAACACCATATATTTT.

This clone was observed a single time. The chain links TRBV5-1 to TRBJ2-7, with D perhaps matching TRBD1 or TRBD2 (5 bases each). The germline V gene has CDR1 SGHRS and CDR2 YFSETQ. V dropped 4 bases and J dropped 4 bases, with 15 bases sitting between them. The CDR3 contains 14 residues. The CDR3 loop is CASSRDPGWYEQYF. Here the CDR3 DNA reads TGCGCCAGCAGCCGGGACCCCGGGTGGTACGAGCAGTACTTC.

CDR3 in DNA: TGCGCCAGCAGCACCCAGCTCGGGAGCCGGGGGGGAAATGAAAAACTGTTTTTT. Protein: CASSTQLGSRGGNEKLFF. The chain uses TRBV5-1 and TRBJ1-4, with D possibly matching TRBD1 (5 bases). V lost 4 bases to trimming and J lost 5 bases, with 24 bases between them. The CDR3 sequence is 18 residues long. Germline CDR1 and CDR2: SGHRS and YFSETQ.

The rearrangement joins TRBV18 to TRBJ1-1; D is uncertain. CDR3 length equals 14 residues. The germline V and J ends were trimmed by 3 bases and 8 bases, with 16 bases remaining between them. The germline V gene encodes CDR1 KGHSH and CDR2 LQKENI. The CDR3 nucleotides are TGTGCCAGCTCACCTCCCAGAACGGTGGGAGAAGCTTTCTTT. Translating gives CASSPPRTVGEAFF.

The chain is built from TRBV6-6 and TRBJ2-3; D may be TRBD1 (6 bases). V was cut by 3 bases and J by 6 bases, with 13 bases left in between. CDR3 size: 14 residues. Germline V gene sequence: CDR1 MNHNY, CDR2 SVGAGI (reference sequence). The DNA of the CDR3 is TGTGCCAGCAGTTATACAGGGACCTCGGATACGCAGTATTTT. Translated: CASSYTGTSDTQYF.

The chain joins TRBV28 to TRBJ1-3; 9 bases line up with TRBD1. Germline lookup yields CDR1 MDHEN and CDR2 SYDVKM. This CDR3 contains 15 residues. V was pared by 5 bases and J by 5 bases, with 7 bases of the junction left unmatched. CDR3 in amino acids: CASSHRGPQRNTIYF. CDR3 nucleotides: TGTGCCAGCAGTCACAGGGGGCCCCAACGAAACACCATATATTTT.

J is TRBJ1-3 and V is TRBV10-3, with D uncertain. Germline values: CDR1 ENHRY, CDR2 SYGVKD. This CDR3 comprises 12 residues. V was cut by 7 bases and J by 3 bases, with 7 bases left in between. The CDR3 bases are TGTGCCATCAAGGGCGGTGGAAACACCATATATTTT. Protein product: CAIKGGGNTIYF.

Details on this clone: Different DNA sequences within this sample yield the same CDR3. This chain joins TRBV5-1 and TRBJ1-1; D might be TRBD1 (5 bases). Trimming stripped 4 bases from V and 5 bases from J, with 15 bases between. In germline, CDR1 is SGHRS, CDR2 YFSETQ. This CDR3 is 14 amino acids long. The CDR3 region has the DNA TGCGCCAGCAGCGTGTCGAGGGGTGGGACTGAAGCTTTCTTT. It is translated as CASSVSRGGTEAFF.

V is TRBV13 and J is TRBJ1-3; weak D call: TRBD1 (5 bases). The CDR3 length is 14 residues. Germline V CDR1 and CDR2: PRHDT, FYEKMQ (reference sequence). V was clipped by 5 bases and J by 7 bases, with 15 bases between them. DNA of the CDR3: TGTGCCAGCAGCCATAGGCAGGGAGGGAACACCATATATTTT. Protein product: CASSHRQGGNTIYF.

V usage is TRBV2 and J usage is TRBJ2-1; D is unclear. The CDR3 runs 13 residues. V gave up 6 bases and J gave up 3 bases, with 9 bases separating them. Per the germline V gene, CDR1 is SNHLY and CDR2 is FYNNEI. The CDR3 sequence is CASRRTDYNEQFF. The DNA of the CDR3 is TGTGCCAGCAGGCGGACGGACTACAATGAGCAGTTCTTC. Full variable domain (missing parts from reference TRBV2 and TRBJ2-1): EPEVTQTPSHQVTQMGQEVILRCVPISNHLYFYWYRQILGQKVEFLVSFYNNEISEKSEIFDDQFSVERPDGSNFTLKIRSTKLEDSAMYFCASRRTDYNEQFFGPGTRLTVL.

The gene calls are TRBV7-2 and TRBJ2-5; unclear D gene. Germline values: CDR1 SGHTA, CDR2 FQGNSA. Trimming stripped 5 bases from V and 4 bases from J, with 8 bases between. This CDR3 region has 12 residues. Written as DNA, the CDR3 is TGTGCCAGCAGCCTCTCCGCAGAGACCCAGTACTTC. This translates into CASSLSAETQYF.

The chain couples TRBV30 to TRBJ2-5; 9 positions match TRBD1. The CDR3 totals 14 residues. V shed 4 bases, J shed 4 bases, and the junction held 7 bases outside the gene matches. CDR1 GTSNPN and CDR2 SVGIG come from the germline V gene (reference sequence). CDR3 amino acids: CAWNTGGFRETQYF. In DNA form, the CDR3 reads TGTGCCTGGAATACAGGGGGCTTTAGAGAGACCCAGTACTTC. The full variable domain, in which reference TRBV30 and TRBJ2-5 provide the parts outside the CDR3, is SQTIHQWPATLVQPVGSPLSLECTVEGTSNPNLYWYRQAAGRGLQLLFYSVGIGQISSEVPQNLSASRPQDRQFILSSKKLLLSDSGFYLCAWNTGGFRETQYFGPGTRLLVL.

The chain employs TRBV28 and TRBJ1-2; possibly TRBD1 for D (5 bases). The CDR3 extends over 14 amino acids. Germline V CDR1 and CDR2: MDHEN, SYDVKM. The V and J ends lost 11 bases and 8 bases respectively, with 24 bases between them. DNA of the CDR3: TGTGCCCTACGCGGGGGGTTTCCTAGCGACGGCTACACCTTC. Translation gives CALRGGFPSDGYTF.